The source of this TCR beta chain is a study of cytotoxic CD8 clonotypes in ibrutinib-treated CLL. Study summary: In all, about a dozen patients were relapsed/refractory, fewer than 16 were treatment-naive and 17 to 18 were IGHV unmutated. General study results and limits: Public clonotypes proved infrequent, and on treatment they shrank or remained steady. Sampling times (in sustained-remission versus progressing patients) were not the same.

Repertoires were generated with immunoSEQ multiplex PCR, while TCRdb's copy carries only in-frame clones and drops some. The sample contains some 300,000 clones, roughly 79% of which appear only once. Germline CDR1 reads SGDLS; CDR2 reads YYNGEE. The CDR3 spans 15 residues. Deletions cut 4 bases from V and 1 base from J, with 12 bases between. In regard to this clone: Its antigen is unidentified.

This chain links TRBV9 with TRBJ1-5, with a tentative D call TRBD1 (6 bases). Sample: PBMCs, taken before ibrutinib treatment. This TCR derives from a human donor with chronic lymphocytic leukemia. CDR3 amino acids: CASSQGQASNQPQHF. Written as DNA, the CDR3 is TGTGCCAGCAGCCAGGGGCAGGCGAGCAATCAGCCCCAGCATTTT.